The rows below give T cell receptor beta chains drawn from one sample of a study of Graves' ophthalmopathy and Graves' hyperthyroidism. TCRdb reanalysed the multiplex PCR reads using MiXCR and keeps one entry per CDR3 protein. Among fewer than 650,000 distinct CDR3 sequences, 22% were seen once, and the ten largest hold approximately 7.7%. The sample comprised peripheral blood. All receptors come from a woman aged 18 to 35 with stable Graves' hyperthyroidism. Some clones in this sample may be carry-over from other donors' samples. The CDR3 runs from the conserved cysteine through the conserved F or W. Each record gives: clone size, V gene, D gene, J gene, CDR3 DNA, CDR3 protein. The D gene is left open where the match is weak. Only some rows state a clone size, as once, few, many or a class for expanded clones.

few	TRBV6-1	-	TRBJ2-5	TGTGCCAGCAGTGTCTGGGACGAGGGGGGTGAGACCCAGTACTTC	CASSVWDEGGETQYF
many	TRBV4-1	-	TRBJ1-5	TGCGCCAGCAGCCAAGGGCCAGGAGAGGGTCAGCCCCAGCATTTT	CASSQGPGEGQPQHF
many	TRBV4-2	-	TRBJ2-5	TGTGCCAGCAGCCAAGGGGCTAGCCGAGAGACCCAGTACTTC	CASSQGASRETQYF
few	TRBV28	TRBD1	TRBJ1-1	TGTGCCAGCAGGGGAAGACAGGGGGGGAATGAAGCTTTCTTT	CASRGRQGGNEAFF
many	TRBV4-2	-	TRBJ2-2	TGTGCCAGCAGCCATCCTATGGGGGGACCATCCACCGGGGAGCTGTTTTTT	CASSHPMGGPSTGELFF
few	TRBV20-1	-	TRBJ1-5	TGCAGTGCCGCCGGACAGCCCAATCAGCCCCAGCATTTT	CSAAGQPNQPQHF
-	TRBV28	-	TRBJ1-4	TGTGCCAGCAGATCGGGGCTTGGGGATGAAAAACTGTTTTTT	CASRSGLGDEKLFF
-	TRBV6-2/TRBV6-3	-	TRBJ1-1	TGTGCCAGCAGTTACGATGTGAAACGGGGCACTGAAGCTTTCTTT	CASSYDVKRGTEAFF
many	TRBV11-2	TRBD1	TRBJ2-7	TGTGCCAGCAGCCTAATAGTATATAAACAGGGGTGGTACGAGCAGTACTTC	CASSLIVYKQGWYEQYF
many	TRBV11-2	TRBD1	TRBJ2-4	TGTGCCAGCAGCTTAACAGGGGGCTACGCCAAAAACATTCAGTACTTC	CASSLTGGYAKNIQYF
many	TRBV11-1	-	TRBJ2-7	TGTGCCAGCAGCTTAGGACTTCCAGGGGATTCCTACGAGCAGTACTTC	CASSLGLPGDSYEQYF
many	TRBV18	TRBD1	TRBJ2-7	TGTGCCAGCTCACCACCGGGGACAGGGGTCCTCTACGAGCAGTACTTC	CASSPPGTGVLYEQYF
many	TRBV12-3/TRBV12-4	-	TRBJ1-5	TGTGCCAGCAGTTTAGGAGGACTCCTAGCGGGCCATCAGCCCCAGCATTTT	CASSLGGLLAGHQPQHF
many	TRBV9	TRBD1	TRBJ1-1	TGTGCCAGCAGCGCTAAGGGACAGGGGTCGCACACTGAAGCTTTCTTT	CASSAKGQGSHTEAFF
many	TRBV12-3/TRBV12-4	-	TRBJ1-2	TGTGCCAGCACTACCTTCCTGGACAGTTGGTATAGCTACACCTTC	CASTTFLDSWYSYTF
few	TRBV20-1	TRBD2	TRBJ2-7	TGCAGTGCTAGACCTCAAACAGCGGGGGCCTACGAGCAGTACTTC	CSARPQTAGAYEQYF
many	TRBV6-2/TRBV6-3	TRBD1	TRBJ2-5	TGTGCCAGCAGTCCAAGCCCCTGGACAGGGGCTGAAGAGACCCAGTACTTC	CASSPSPWTGAEETQYF
many	TRBV27	-	TRBJ1-2	TGTGCCAGCAGTCCCGGAGGGTGGAACTATGGCTACACCTTC	CASSPGGWNYGYTF
-	TRBV30	-	TRBJ1-5	TGTGCCTGGAGCCGGGACACCAATCAGCCCCAGCATTTT	CAWSRDTNQPQHF
many	TRBV6-2/TRBV6-3	-	TRBJ1-1	TGTGCCAGCAGCCGACCGGGGAACACTGAAGCTTTCTTT	CASSRPGNTEAFF
many	TRBV20-1	-	TRBJ2-7	TGCAGTGCGTTATCTCCGGGACAAGGTGGCTACGAGCAGTACTTC	CSALSPGQGGYEQYF
few	TRBV4-1	-	TRBJ1-6	TGCGCCAGCAGCCAAGAGGGGTTATTATATAATTCACCCCTCCACTTT	CASSQEGLLYNSPLHF
-	TRBV5-6	-	TRBJ1-2	TGTGCCAGCAGACTCGGGAGCCGCTATGGCTACACCTTC	CASRLGSRYGYTF
many	TRBV11-2	-	TRBJ1-1	TGTGCCAGCAGCTTTAATTCAGGAGACACTGAAGCTTTCTTT	CASSFNSGDTEAFF
many	TRBV7-2	-	TRBJ2-7	TGTGCCAGCAGCTTCGCCCCGACGTCGTCCATGTGGTACTTC	CASSFAPTSSMWYF
-	TRBV7-6	-	TRBJ2-2	TGTGCCAGCAGCTTTCGGCTGTCGGGAGCAACCGGGGAGCTGTTTTTT	CASSFRLSGATGELFF
many	TRBV6-1	TRBD1	TRBJ2-7	TGTGCCAGCAGTGAAGCGCGACAGGGGGCGACTCATTTGACATACGAGCAGTACTTC	CASSEARQGATHLTYEQYF
-	TRBV29-1	-	TRBJ2-7	TGCAGCGTTGAAGCTGGGCGCTACGAGCAGTACTTC	CSVEAGRYEQYF
-	TRBV5-1	-	TRBJ2-5	TGCGCCAGTACGCCAAGTAGTGGCAGGCAAGAGACCCAGTACTTC	CASTPSSGRQETQYF
many	TRBV27	-	TRBJ2-7	TGTGCCAGCAGTTTACTGGGGGAAGTCTACGAGCAGTACTTC	CASSLLGEVYEQYF
many	TRBV2	-	TRBJ2-7	TGTGCCAGCAGTGAAATCTCCAGACCCTACGAGCAGTACTTC	CASSEISRPYEQYF
many	TRBV24-1	-	TRBJ2-2	TGTGCCACCAGCCGAGGCAGACCCGGGGAGCTGTTTTTT	CATSRGRPGELFF